A selection of T cell receptor beta chains follows, all from one sample in a study of human thymus T cells. Here immunoSEQ multiplex PCR was the method, and the copy in TCRdb shows in-frame clones only, minus some. The sample contains 120,000 or so clones, over 85% of which appear only once. Sequencing used thymus tissue. Receptors originate from a boy in the first two years of life with a congenital heart defect but otherwise immunologically healthy. The CDR3 runs from the conserved cysteine through the conserved F or W. The D gene is left open where the match is weak.

len | v_gene | d_gene | CDR3aa
18 | TRBV15 | TRBD2 | CATSRKGLAGGPTYEQYF
12 | TRBV29-1 | NA | CSVEIGVAEQYF
14 | TRBV28 | NA | CASSRTPRDSPLHF
17 | TRBV27 | TRBD2 | CASSPKISGDSSYEQYF
16 | TRBV7-8 | TRBD1 | CASSFRQGAMDTEAFF
14 | TRBV6-1 | NA | CASSVREANYGYTF
19 | TRBV7-2 | NA | CASSLENRDWISGANVLTF
15 | TRBV15 | NA | CATSRDQGDTDTQYF
16 | TRBV7-9 | NA | CASSYGPGLRHYEQYF
17 | TRBV9 | TRBD2 | CASSVGARSGGAKEQYF
13 | TRBV11-3 | NA | CASSFLRNTEAFF
14 | TRBV9 | NA | CASSLRTGTYEQYF
19 | TRBV14 | TRBD2 | CASSQDQLAGDKTYNEQFF
14 | TRBV28 | TRBD1 | CASSFQDRGYGYTF
11 | TRBV28 | NA | CASSFGSEAFF
17 | TRBV15 | NA | CATSKRVPVTHEETQYF